Following are 20 T cell receptor beta chains from one sample sequenced in a study of shared clonotypes between healthy human individuals. CD45RO-negative, CCR7-selected cells formed the naive CD8 fraction, which excluded terminally differentiated effector memory CD45RA+ cells. Assay used: immunoSEQ multiplex PCR; TCRdb lists only in-frame clones, some missing. Altogether around 2,000,000 clones are present, approximately 94% being singletons, with the ten largest covering around 1%. The sample was naive CD8+ T cells sorted from blood. All receptors derive from a man aged 18 to 35 in good health.

V and J are TRBV5-4 and TRBJ1-2; no firm D call. The CDR3 is 12 residues long. Germline V gives CDR1 SGHNT, CDR2 YYREEE (reference sequence). V was shortened by 6 bases and J by 4 bases, with 10 bases between the two germline ends. This chain's CDR3 is CASTRTGYGYTF. Here the CDR3 DNA reads TGTGCCAGCACCAGGACGGGCTATGGCTACACCTTC.

This clone was counted a single time. This sequence joins TRBV27 and TRBJ2-7; no clear D. Germline CDR1 is MNHEY and CDR2 is SMNVEV (reference sequence). The CDR3 loop spans 14 amino acids. The ends were cut back, 2 bases at V and 0 bases at J, with 8 bases in the middle. The CDR3 DNA follows: TGTGCCAGCAGTTTAACTCCCTACTCCTACGAGCAGTACTTC. Encoded protein: CASSLTPYSYEQYF.

The J gene is TRBJ2-3, the V gene TRBV13; D might be TRBD1 or TRBD2, each matching 5 bases. The germline V gene encodes CDR1 PRHDT and CDR2 FYEKMQ (reference sequence). The CDR3 loop spans 15 amino acids. V was trimmed by 5 bases and J by 3 bases, leaving 15 bases between them. CDR3 sequence (DNA): TGTGCCAGCAGCCAGACCCCCGGGGCAACAGATACGCAGTATTTT. It yields the protein CASSQTPGATDTQYF.

This clone showed up just once. The chain links TRBV28 to TRBJ2-5, with TRBD2 matching over 8 bases. J gave up 0 bases and V 6 bases, and 12 bases lay outside the gene matches. Germline assignment: CDR1 MDHEN and CDR2 SYDVKM. The CDR3 has 17 amino acids. The CDR3 bases are TGTGCCAGCAGGCCCGAACCCGGGGGGGGGTACCAAGAGACCCAGTACTTC. It specifies CASRPEPGGGYQETQYF.

The V and J genes are TRBV5-1 and TRBJ2-7; D unclear. V shed 0 bases and J shed 1 base, with 5 bases lying between them. Germline-derived CDR1 and CDR2 are SGHRS and YFSETQ. The CDR3 contains 13 residues. The CDR3 here is CASSLEQSYEQYF. The CDR3, as DNA: TGCGCCAGCAGCTTGGAACAGTCCTACGAGCAGTACTTC.

The chain combines TRBV5-6 with TRBJ2-7, with D tentatively TRBD2 (5 bases). Looked up from germline, CDR1 is SGHDT and CDR2 is YYEEEE. Trimming took 1 base from V and 2 from J, leaving 19 bases between them. The CDR3 extends over 17 amino acids. The chain's CDR3 is CASSLLVGEGPAYEQYF. CDR3 bases: TGTGCCAGCAGCTTGTTGGTAGGAGAGGGCCCGGCCTACGAGCAGTACTTC.

V usage is TRBV6-5 and J usage is TRBJ2-3, with a possible D match to TRBD2 (6 bases). This CDR3 region has 16 residues. Trimming cost V 4 bases and J 0 bases, with 14 bases left between them. Germline assignment: CDR1 MNHEY and CDR2 SVGAGI. The CDR3, as DNA: TGTGCCAGCAGTTCCTTAGCGGAGGGTAGCACAGATACGCAGTATTTT. This sequence encodes CASSSLAEGSTDTQYF.

The rearrangement uses TRBV5-6 and TRBJ2-3, with D unclear. The CDR3 is 17 residues long. Germline lookup yields CDR1 SGHDT and CDR2 YYEEEE. Between the trimmed V and J ends, which lost 0 bases and 0 bases, there was a span of 14 bases. The DNA for the CDR3 is TGTGCCAGCAGCTTGGAAGGGTGGAACCCTAGCACAGATACGCAGTATTTT. Its translation is CASSLEGWNPSTDTQYF. The whole variable domain, remainder taken from reference TRBV5-6 and TRBJ2-3, is DAGVTQSPTHLIKTRGQQVTLRCSPKSGHDTVSWYQQALGQGPQFIFQYYEEEERQRGNFPDRFSGHQFPNYSSELNVNALLLGDSALYLCASSLEGWNPSTDTQYFGPGTRLTVL.

The rearrangement links TRBV6-5 to TRBJ1-5; D gene unclear. The CDR3 contains 13 residues. Trimming removed 8 bases from V and 4 bases from J, with 12 bases in between. CDR1 is MNHEY and CDR2 is SVGAGI in the germline V gene. For the CDR3, the DNA is TGTGCCAGCCAGGAGGTCTGGAATCAGCCCCAGCATTTT. Protein: CASQEVWNQPQHF.

This chain connects TRBV7-9 to TRBJ2-3; D is unresolved. This CDR3 has 17 amino acids. Trimming stripped 11 bases from V and 2 bases from J, with 26 bases between. Germline V lookup: CDR1 SEHNR, CDR2 FQNEAQ (reference sequence). The DNA of the CDR3 is TGTGCCTGCAAGCCGCTCGAAGGAGCAGCCTTCACAGATACGCAGTATTTT. This gives the protein CACKPLEGAAFTDTQYF.

V gene TRBV5-1 combines with J gene TRBJ2-1; TRBD2 might be the D (6 bases). With 0 bases removed from V and 4 bases from J, the gap between germline ends came to 17 bases. CDR1 is SGHRS and CDR2 is YFSETQ in the germline V gene. This CDR3 is built from 17 residues. The CDR3 DNA follows: TGCGCCAGCAGCTTGGTAGGCGGGGCCTCCGGGTACAATGAGCAGTTCTTC. This translates into CASSLVGGASGYNEQFF. Based on the CDR3 plus reference TRBV5-1 and TRBJ2-1, the full variable domain is KAGVTQTPRYLIKTRGQQVTLSCSPISGHRSVSWYQQTPGQGLQFLFEYFSETQRNKGNFPGRFSGRQFSNSRSEMNVSTLELGDSALYLCASSLVGGASGYNEQFFGPGTRLTVL.

The chain is built from TRBV4-1 and TRBJ2-5; D unresolved. Trimming cost V 4 bases and J 2 bases, with 14 bases left between them. From germline, CDR1 is MGHRA and CDR2 YSYEKL. CDR3 length: 15 residues. The CDR3 DNA sequence: TGCGCCAGCAGCCCCAGGACGACATCTCAAGAGACCCAGTACTTC. Translating gives CASSPRTTSQETQYF.

Worth noting for this clone: The same CDR3 is also encoded by other DNA sequences in this sample. The V gene is TRBV5-5, the J gene TRBJ2-7, with 11 bases identical to TRBD2. The germline V gene encodes CDR1 SGHKS and CDR2 YYEKEE (reference sequence). This CDR3 is built from 14 residues. V shed 5 bases, J shed 0 bases, and the junction held 1 base outside the gene matches. In nucleotides, the CDR3 is TGTGCCAGCAGTCTAGCGGGAGGCTCCTACGAGCAGTACTTC. Translated: CASSLAGGSYEQYF.

V and J are TRBV7-9 and TRBJ2-7; 10 positions agree with TRBD2. J lost 8 bases, V lost 5 bases, and 12 bases had no gene match. Looked up from germline, CDR1 is SEHNR and CDR2 is FQNEAQ (reference sequence). The CDR3 consists of 15 residues. In DNA, the CDR3 is TGTGCCAGCAGCCCGCTCGAAGCGGGAGGGCCTAAGCAGTACTTC. This sequence encodes CASSPLEAGGPKQYF.

The chain uses TRBV2 and TRBJ2-7; D gene uncertain. The V and J ends lost 0 bases and 3 bases respectively, with 15 bases between them. The CDR3 extends over 16 amino acids. Germline V gene data show CDR1 as SNHLY and CDR2 as FYNNEI. The CDR3 nucleotides are TGTGCCAGCAGTGAAGCTGAGACAAATAGGATCTACGAGCAGTACTTC. Translating gives CASSEAETNRIYEQYF.

The chain carries TRBV30 and TRBJ2-7, with TRBD2 matching over 7 bases. This CDR3 has 14 amino acids. CDR1 is GTSNPN, CDR2 SVGIG, per germline (reference sequence). The J segment lost 2 bases and the V segment lost 2 bases, leaving 6 bases of the junction unmatched. The CDR3 protein is CAWSPLAETYEQYF. CDR3 coding DNA: TGTGCCTGGAGTCCCCTAGCGGAGACCTACGAGCAGTACTTC.

As for this clone: Other nucleotide sequences in the sample specify the same CDR3. The V gene is TRBV11-2, the J gene TRBJ1-2; no definite D call. This CDR3 is 13 amino acids long. Trimming removed 3 bases at V and 0 bases at J, with 5 bases between. CDR1 and CDR2 from the germline V gene are SGHAT and FQNNGV. CDR3 DNA sequence: TGTGCCAGCAGCTTGGCGGCTAACTATGGCTACACCTTC. It translates to CASSLAANYGYTF. Based on the CDR3 plus reference TRBV11-2 and TRBJ1-2, the full variable domain is EAGVAQSPRYKIIEKRQSVAFWCNPISGHATLYWYQQILGQGPKLLIQFQNNGVVDDSQLPKDRFSAERLKGVDSTLKIQPAKLEDSAVYLCASSLAANYGYTFGSGTRLTVV.

V usage is TRBV5-1 and J usage is TRBJ2-1; 9 nucleotides agree with TRBD2. From germline, CDR1 is SGHRS and CDR2 YFSETQ. V lost 0 bases to trimming and J lost 8 bases; unmatched junction nucleotides: 9. This CDR3 region has 16 residues. CDR3 in DNA: TGCGCCAGCAGCTTGGTGAATAGCGGGAGTGTCGATGAGCAGTTCTTC. Translation: CASSLVNSGSVDEQFF.

Comment on this clone: Other DNA sequences within the sample encode an identical CDR3. The rearrangement uses TRBV27 and TRBJ2-1; the D is unclear. The germline gives CDR1 MNHEY, CDR2 SMNVEV (reference sequence). Trimming cost V 4 bases and J 3 bases, with 7 bases left between them. The CDR3 consists of 13 residues. The DNA for the CDR3 is TGTGCCAGCAGTTCCACGGGCTACAATGAGCAGTTCTTC. Translation gives CASSSTGYNEQFF.

The CDR3 region is CASSPEQGGSPLHF. The CDR3 DNA is TGTGCCAGCAGCCCAGAACAGGGGGGTTCACCCCTCCACTTT. This rearrangement joins TRBV9 to TRBJ1-6, with 8 bases lining up with TRBD1. The V gene's germline CDR1 is SGDLS and CDR2 YYNGEE. The trim removed 4 bases at V and 9 bases at J, leaving 6 bases unmatched. The CDR3 runs 14 residues.